A selection of T cell receptor beta chains follows, all from one sample in a study of T-cell memory formation after mild COVID-19. One entry per CDR3 protein, called by TCRdb with MiXCR from the 5' RACE reads. The sample holds 210,000 or so distinct CDR3 sequences, under 30% seen once. Sequenced material: PBMCs or a T cell subset sorted from them (not recorded which). The origin of the receptors is an adult woman who had mild COVID-19 (a few samples of this study predate the infection). Cell type and time point are not known. Each CDR3 is given with its conserved first and last residue. Each record gives: clone size, D gene, J gene, V gene, CDR3 protein, CDR3 DNA. A D gene is named only where the DNA matches it firmly. Not every row has a clone size; where given, it reads once, few, many or a size class.

size: few
D: .
J: TRBJ1-2
V: TRBV20-1
CDR3: CSASGWRDGYTF
DNA: TGCAGTGCTAGCGGTTGGAGGGATGGCTACACCTTC

size: .
D: TRBD2
J: TRBJ2-7
V: TRBV15
CDR3: CATSRQTSVYEQYF
DNA: TGTGCCACCAGCAGGCAGACTAGCGTCTACGAGCAGTACTTC

size: .
D: .
J: TRBJ1-1
V: TRBV6-5
CDR3: CASSYSTGGGLEAFF
DNA: TGTGCCAGCAGTTACTCGACGGGAGGAGGCCTTGAAGCTTTCTTT

size: few
D: TRBD2
J: TRBJ2-7
V: TRBV7-8
CDR3: CASSNLRLAGGPAYEQYF
DNA: TGTGCCAGCAGCAACCTCCGACTAGCGGGAGGCCCTGCCTACGAGCAGTACTTC

size: .
D: .
J: TRBJ2-7
V: TRBV6-2/TRBV6-3
CDR3: CASSNIAATYEQYF
DNA: TGTGCCAGCAGCAACATAGCGGCTACCTACGAGCAGTACTTC

size: .
D: TRBD1
J: TRBJ2-5
V: TRBV29-1
CDR3: CSVEDASGRGLRDETQYF
DNA: TGCAGCGTTGAAGATGCCTCGGGCAGGGGGCTGAGAGATGAGACCCAGTACTTC

size: .
D: .
J: TRBJ2-3
V: TRBV25-1
CDR3: CASRDTRGSTDTQYF
DNA: TGTGCCAGCAGGGATACGCGGGGCAGCACAGATACGCAGTATTTT

size: few
D: .
J: TRBJ2-5
V: TRBV24-1
CDR3: CATSDSQGGLETQYF
DNA: TGTGCCACCAGTGACTCACAGGGGGGGTTGGAGACCCAGTACTTC

size: few
D: TRBD1
J: TRBJ2-7
V: TRBV12-3/TRBV12-4
CDR3: CASSWDREDEQYF
DNA: TGTGCCAGCAGTTGGGACAGGGAAGACGAGCAGTACTTC

size: few
D: TRBD2
J: TRBJ2-1
V: TRBV7-8
CDR3: CASSLGSGTSGRGYNEQFF
DNA: TGTGCCAGCAGCTTAGGATCAGGGACTAGCGGGAGGGGCTACAATGAGCAGTTCTTC

size: few
D: TRBD2
J: TRBJ2-1
V: TRBV3-1
CDR3: CASRLTSGGYNEQFF
DNA: TGTGCCAGCCGCCTAACTAGCGGGGGATACAATGAGCAGTTCTTC

size: few
D: .
J: TRBJ2-1
V: TRBV7-6
CDR3: CASSLGWGLYSYNEQFF
DNA: TGTGCCAGCAGCTTGGGATGGGGACTCTACTCCTACAATGAGCAGTTCTTC